This T cell receptor beta chain originates from a study of blood T cell repertoires in COVID-19. Germline V gives CDR1 SGHRS, CDR2 YFSETQ. V shed 2 bases and J 4 bases; nucleotides not matched to a gene: 5. The CDR3 extends over 15 amino acids. It was during active infection that Seattle patients were enrolled and then longitudinally followed. Original processing notes: Amplification of reference gene primers provided the estimated nucleated cell counts. Here immunoSEQ multiplex PCR was the method, and the copy in TCRdb shows in-frame clones only, minus some. V and J calls and clone size come straight from that table; D and trimming were deduced from the DNA. The repertoire holds just under 45,000 clones, with about 86% as singletons.

Sequencing used peripheral blood. The TCR sequence derives from a man aged 40-49 years with COVID-19, enrolled during active disease. The V gene is TRBV5-1, the J gene TRBJ2-1; 8 nucleotides align to TRBD1. CDR3 protein: CASSLPGQVYNEQFF. The DNA of the CDR3 is TGCGCCAGCAGCTTACCGGGACAGGTATACAATGAGCAGTTCTTC.